The 16 T cell receptor beta chains given below trace back to one sample, sequenced in a study of cytomegalovirus exposure and HLA in healthy donors. PCR was performed using 60 Vbeta and 13 Jbeta primers. The data were produced by immunoSEQ multiplex PCR, yet TCRdb's version contains in-frame clones alone and is incomplete. The data show under 95,000 clones, with approximately 80% seen just once and under 7% held by the top ten. Input material: PBMCs. The receptors here all came from a man aged 25 to 40 in good health and CMV-seropositive.

This CDR3 is CASSQSPIQGIANQPQHF. CDR3 nucleotides: TGCGCCAGCAGCCAAAGTCCCATACAGGGGATCGCTAATCAGCCCCAGCATTTT. This chain joins TRBV4-1 and TRBJ1-5, with 7 nucleotides matching TRBD1. After removal of 2 bases from V and 4 bases from J, the junction contained 14 bases not matched to a gene. This CDR3 region has 18 residues. Germline V gene data show CDR1 as MGHRA and CDR2 as YSYEKL.

J is TRBJ2-7 and V is TRBV5-1; D is uncertain. V was shortened by 5 bases and J by 0 bases, with 15 bases between the two germline ends. The CDR3 is 15 residues long. The germline V gene has CDR1 SGHRS and CDR2 YFSETQ. DNA for the CDR3: TGCGCCAGCAGTCCAGTTTCGAGGAGCTCCTACGAGCAGTACGTC. Its protein product is CASSPVSRSSYEQYV.

This chain uses TRBV6-1 with TRBJ1-2; D remains ambiguous. The length of the CDR3 is 13 residues. V dropped 3 bases and J dropped 4 bases, with 9 bases sitting between them. Looked up from germline, CDR1 is MNHNS and CDR2 is SASEGT. The CDR3 bases are TGTGCCAGCAGTGATTCTGAGTTCTATGGCTACACCTTC. It translates to CASSDSEFYGYTF.

The chain uses TRBV27 and TRBJ1-1, with TRBD1 matching over 11 bases. V shed 6 bases and J 7 bases; nucleotides not matched to a gene: 13. Germline lookup yields CDR1 MNHEY and CDR2 SMNVEV (reference sequence). The CDR3 totals 16 residues. The DNA for the CDR3 is TGTGCCAGCAGATTTTCCGGGACAGGGGGTTCTGATGAAGCTTTCTTT. Protein sequence: CASRFSGTGGSDEAFF.

This chain links TRBV9 with TRBJ2-5, with 10 positions matching TRBD1. Germline CDR1 SGDLS, CDR2 YYNGEE. The CDR3 has 15 amino acids. The junction had 5 bases not matched to a gene; V was cut back by 3 bases and J by 3 bases. The CDR3 region is CASSAGTGVEETQYF. The CDR3 nucleotides are TGTGCCAGCAGCGCCGGGACAGGGGTCGAAGAGACCCAGTACTTC.

V is TRBV5-8 and J is TRBJ2-6, with 10 bases identical to TRBD1. V was pared by 6 bases and J by 0 bases, with 15 bases of the junction left unmatched. From germline, CDR1 is SGHTS and CDR2 YDEGEE. This CDR3 comprises 20 residues. The CDR3: CASNTQTGTGVFSGANVLTF. The CDR3 DNA is TGTGCCAGCAACACACAAACCGGGACAGGGGTCTTCTCTGGGGCCAACGTCCTGACTTTC.

The V gene is TRBV2, the J gene TRBJ1-2; 7 nucleotides match TRBD1. The CDR3 loop spans 13 amino acids. Germline CDR1 is SNHLY and CDR2 is FYNNEI. V gave up 6 bases and J gave up 8 bases; unmatched junction bases: 9. CDR3 sequence reads: CASRADRRGGYTF. CDR3 sequence (DNA): TGTGCCAGCAGGGCGGACAGGAGAGGGGGCTACACCTTC.

This clone was counted a single time. The chain combines TRBV5-4 with TRBJ2-3; perhaps TRBD2 as D (5 bases). Trimming left V 2 bases short and J 0 bases short, with 10 bases between. The germline V gene has CDR1 SGHNT and CDR2 YYREEE (reference sequence). The CDR3 totals 15 residues. The CDR3 coding sequence is TGTGCCAGCAGCTTCGGAGGACGGAGCACAGATACGCAGTATTTT. This encodes CASSFGGRSTDTQYF.

V usage is TRBV19 and J usage is TRBJ1-4; TRBD1 matches at 10 bases. The CDR3 contains 16 residues. Looked up from germline, CDR1 is LNHDA and CDR2 is SQIVND (reference sequence). V lost 5 bases and J lost 8; bases outside the gene matches: 11. The DNA for the CDR3 is TGTGCCAGTAGTGATGACAGGGGGCCGCAGACGGAAAAACTGTTTTTT. Translated: CASSDDRGPQTEKLFF.

The chain employs TRBV28 and TRBJ1-1, with TRBD1 matching over 10 bases. V was clipped by 3 bases and J by 6 bases; unmatched bases: 16. CDR1 MDHEN and CDR2 SYDVKM come from the germline V gene. This CDR3 has 18 residues. CDR3 protein: CASSLVRSDRGPSAEAFF. As DNA, the CDR3 is TGTGCCAGCAGTTTGGTAAGAAGTGACAGGGGGCCTTCCGCTGAAGCTTTCTTT.

The rearrangement uses TRBV13 and TRBJ1-3, with D perhaps matching TRBD1 (5 bases). CDR1 and CDR2 from the germline V gene are PRHDT and FYEKMQ (reference sequence). The germline V and J ends were trimmed by 4 bases and 4 bases, with 17 bases remaining between them. CDR3 length: 16 residues. The CDR3 reads CASSSTRGGDGNTIYF. CDR3 in DNA: TGTGCCAGCAGCTCAACCCGGGGGGGGGACGGAAACACCATATATTTT. The entire variable domain, with the rest obtained from reference TRBV13 and TRBJ1-3, is as follows: AAGVIQSPRHLIKEKRETATLKCYPIPRHDTVYWYQQGPGQDPQFLISFYEKMQSDKGSIPDRFSAQQFSDYHSELNMSSLELGDSALYFCASSSTRGGDGNTIYFGEGSWLTVV.

The rearrangement links TRBV27 to TRBJ2-7, with D possibly TRBD2 on 5 matching bases. The V gene's germline CDR1 is MNHEY and CDR2 SMNVEV (reference sequence). V was clipped by 5 bases and J by 4 bases, with 12 bases between them. The length of the CDR3 is 13 residues. This chain's CDR3 is CASSGQLGYEQYF. In nucleotides, the CDR3 is TGTGCCAGCAGTGGCCAACTAGGGTACGAGCAGTACTTC.

J is TRBJ2-7 and V is TRBV9, with D possibly being TRBD2 (6 bases). In germline, CDR1 is SGDLS, CDR2 YYNGEE. This CDR3 is built from 14 residues. The germline V and J ends were trimmed by 0 bases and 8 bases, with 15 bases remaining between them. The CDR3 DNA is TGTGCCAGCAGCGTAGGTGGGGACTTTGATAAGCAGTACTTC. Protein: CASSVGGDFDKQYF.

The rearrangement links TRBV7-2 to TRBJ1-3; D is ambiguous. This CDR3 is 15 amino acids long. V was pared by 1 base and J by 0 bases, with 7 bases between. The germline V gene encodes CDR1 SGHTA and CDR2 FQGNSA. CDR3 DNA: TGTGCCAGCAGCTTAGTTGGAGCCTCTGGAAACACCATATATTTT. Its translation: CASSLVGASGNTIYF.

J is TRBJ1-3 and V is TRBV9; D ambiguous. The CDR3 is 17 amino acids. V was clipped by 4 bases and J by 6 bases, with 23 bases between them. CDR1 is SGDLS and CDR2 is YYNGEE in the germline V gene. The CDR3 loop is CASSHVGRGEGINTIYF. The CDR3 DNA reads as TGTGCCAGCAGCCATGTAGGTCGGGGAGAGGGAATAAACACCATATATTTT.

The gene calls are TRBV15 and TRBJ1-1; the match to TRBD1 covers 7 bases. The CDR3 loop spans 16 amino acids. The trim removed 0 bases at V and 4 bases at J, leaving 8 bases unmatched. CDR1 is LNHNV and CDR2 is YYDKDF in the germline V gene (reference sequence). For the CDR3, the DNA is TGTGCCACCAGCAGAGATCAGACAGGGTTGGGCACTGAAGCTTTCTTT. This encodes CATSRDQTGLGTEAFF.